The rows below give T cell receptor beta chains drawn from one sample of a study of T cells expressing NK-cell markers. Each CDR3 protein gets one entry in TCRdb, which reprocessed the 5' RACE reads and gives no DNA. This listing includes approximately 380,000 distinct CDR3 sequences. The specimen was blood T cells: a sorted CD56 or NKG2C T cell subset, CD4+ or CD8+ T cells, or bulk PBMC T cells (not recorded which). The origin of the receptors is a man aged 18-70 years in good health. Each CDR3 is given with its conserved first and last residue.

J gene: TRBJ2-7; V gene: TRBV20-1; CDR3 protein: CSAGLAGANVNEQYF
J gene: TRBJ2-7; V gene: TRBV28; CDR3 protein: CASSLYQRMGGEQYF
J gene: TRBJ1-1; V gene: TRBV20-1; CDR3 protein: CSTYRMNTEAFF
J gene: TRBJ2-5; V gene: TRBV27; CDR3 protein: CASSHYRGQETQYF
J gene: TRBJ2-2; V gene: TRBV5-1; CDR3 protein: CASRWDSTNTGELFF
J gene: TRBJ2-4; V gene: TRBV3-1; CDR3 protein: CASSQGGLLYF
J gene: TRBJ2-1; V gene: TRBV30; CDR3 protein: CAWSVGRRNEQFF
J gene: TRBJ2-3; V gene: TRBV5-1; CDR3 protein: CASGDTDTQYF
J gene: TRBJ1-6; V gene: TRBV12-3/TRBV12-4; CDR3 protein: CASRSGVGAFYNSPLHF
J gene: TRBJ2-7; V gene: TRBV19; CDR3 protein: CASRDRDYEQYF
J gene: TRBJ2-4; V gene: TRBV5-1; CDR3 protein: CASSLTPERKNIQYF
J gene: TRBJ2-2; V gene: TRBV3-1; CDR3 protein: CASSQEGPFWWNTGELFF
J gene: TRBJ2-4; V gene: TRBV10-3; CDR3 protein: CAIRGTSGGALAKNIQYF
J gene: TRBJ1-5; V gene: TRBV20-1; CDR3 protein: CSASGLQGQPQHF
J gene: TRBJ2-3; V gene: TRBV12-3/TRBV12-4; CDR3 protein: CASRQDRGPDTQYF
J gene: TRBJ2-1; V gene: TRBV7-3; CDR3 protein: CASSTATGIYNEQFF
J gene: TRBJ1-3; V gene: TRBV7-9; CDR3 protein: CASPPLGDDAGNTIYF
J gene: TRBJ2-1; V gene: TRBV19; CDR3 protein: CASSSGLAGRRHEQFF
J gene: TRBJ1-5; V gene: TRBV12-3/TRBV12-4; CDR3 protein: CASNRGVSGQPQHF
J gene: TRBJ2-1; V gene: TRBV20-1; CDR3 protein: CSATGTSRLLGQFF
J gene: TRBJ1-1; V gene: TRBV12-3/TRBV12-4; CDR3 protein: CASGGDRLLMEAFF
J gene: TRBJ2-3; V gene: TRBV7-3; CDR3 protein: CASSAFRTSTDTQYF
J gene: TRBJ2-5; V gene: TRBV7-8; CDR3 protein: CASSYDRGRGETQYF
J gene: TRBJ1-2; V gene: TRBV29-1; CDR3 protein: CSVTPRWGKYGYTF
J gene: TRBJ2-7; V gene: TRBV5-4; CDR3 protein: CATADRGDYEQYF
J gene: TRBJ2-7; V gene: TRBV27; CDR3 protein: CASSKGRTISYEQYF
J gene: TRBJ1-2; V gene: TRBV18; CDR3 protein: CASSQPGQGNYGYTF
J gene: TRBJ2-7; V gene: TRBV27; CDR3 protein: CASSLIGGSTYEQYF
J gene: TRBJ1-3; V gene: TRBV14; CDR3 protein: CASSQRMARNTIYF
J gene: TRBJ1-5; V gene: TRBV19; CDR3 protein: CASRHRVDSNQPQHF
J gene: TRBJ2-7; V gene: TRBV6-1; CDR3 protein: CASAQGTVSSYEQYF
J gene: TRBJ2-1; V gene: TRBV27; CDR3 protein: CASSRTSGLGPNEQFF
J gene: TRBJ2-7; V gene: TRBV6-5; CDR3 protein: CASSHSPTGPYEQYF
J gene: TRBJ2-1; V gene: TRBV7-2; CDR3 protein: CASSPYFGYEQFF
J gene: TRBJ1-1; V gene: TRBV3-1; CDR3 protein: CASSQVKDGYTEAFF
J gene: TRBJ2-6; V gene: TRBV4-1; CDR3 protein: CASSQVVRPSGANVLTF
J gene: TRBJ2-7; V gene: TRBV14; CDR3 protein: CASSQFYGSSYEQYF
J gene: TRBJ2-1; V gene: TRBV5-1; CDR3 protein: CASSPGSGTSGGYEQFF
J gene: TRBJ2-1; V gene: TRBV6-5; CDR3 protein: CASSYTGGDRYEQFF
J gene: TRBJ2-7; V gene: TRBV11-2; CDR3 protein: CASSSHLLDRDEQYF
J gene: TRBJ1-2; V gene: TRBV18; CDR3 protein: CASSPRGPEGYTF
J gene: TRBJ1-6; V gene: TRBV20-1; CDR3 protein: CSARGSGQLDYSPLHF
J gene: TRBJ1-2; V gene: TRBV29-1; CDR3 protein: CSVEVSLGAGGYTF
J gene: TRBJ2-3; V gene: TRBV12-3/TRBV12-4; CDR3 protein: CASSLAPTTSDTQYF
J gene: TRBJ1-5; V gene: TRBV28; CDR3 protein: CASSGTRNQPQHF
J gene: TRBJ2-1; V gene: TRBV12-5; CDR3 protein: CASGFRINNEQFF
J gene: TRBJ1-5; V gene: TRBV12-3/TRBV12-4; CDR3 protein: CASSLVQGNQPQHF
J gene: TRBJ2-7; V gene: TRBV18; CDR3 protein: CASSPSSLSSYEQYF
J gene: TRBJ1-1; V gene: TRBV7-9; CDR3 protein: CASSLGGFGYPTEAFF
J gene: TRBJ2-1; V gene: TRBV5-1; CDR3 protein: CASSLDRALSYNEQFF
J gene: TRBJ2-7; V gene: TRBV29-1; CDR3 protein: CSYRGPDEQYF
J gene: TRBJ1-1; V gene: TRBV7-9; CDR3 protein: CASSLGKPGKIEAFF
J gene: TRBJ2-1; V gene: TRBV28; CDR3 protein: CASSRDRLREQFF
J gene: TRBJ2-7; V gene: TRBV12-5; CDR3 protein: CASGTSHEQYF
J gene: TRBJ1-4; V gene: TRBV6-5; CDR3 protein: CASSYGVLGVEKLFF